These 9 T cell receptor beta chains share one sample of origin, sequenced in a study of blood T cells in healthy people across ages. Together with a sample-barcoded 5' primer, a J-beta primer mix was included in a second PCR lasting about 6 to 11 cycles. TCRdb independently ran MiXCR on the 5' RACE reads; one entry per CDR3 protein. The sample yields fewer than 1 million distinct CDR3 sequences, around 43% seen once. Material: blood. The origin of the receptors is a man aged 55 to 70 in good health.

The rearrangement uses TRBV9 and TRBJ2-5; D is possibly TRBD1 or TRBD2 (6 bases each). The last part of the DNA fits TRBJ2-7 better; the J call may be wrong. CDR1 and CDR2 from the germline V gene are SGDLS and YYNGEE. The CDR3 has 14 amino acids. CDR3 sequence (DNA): TGTGCCAGCAGCGTAGATGGGGGCGGGGACGAGCAGTACTTC. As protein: CASSVDGGGDEQYF.

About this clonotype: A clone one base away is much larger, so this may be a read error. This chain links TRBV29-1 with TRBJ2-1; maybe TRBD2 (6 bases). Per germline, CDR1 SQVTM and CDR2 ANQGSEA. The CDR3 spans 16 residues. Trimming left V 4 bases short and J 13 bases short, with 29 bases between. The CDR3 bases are TGCAGCGTTGTGCGGGGACCTGGGGTCCCCCAAGAGACCCAGTTCTTC. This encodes CSVVRGPGVPQETQFF.

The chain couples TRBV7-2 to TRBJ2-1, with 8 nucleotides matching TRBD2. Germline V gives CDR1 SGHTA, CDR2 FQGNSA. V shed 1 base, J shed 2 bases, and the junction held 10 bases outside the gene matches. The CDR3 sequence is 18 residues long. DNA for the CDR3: TGTGCCAGCAGCTTAGTTCGGGTCGGGGGGGTAACCTACAATGAGCAGTTCTTC. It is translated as CASSLVRVGGVTYNEQFF.

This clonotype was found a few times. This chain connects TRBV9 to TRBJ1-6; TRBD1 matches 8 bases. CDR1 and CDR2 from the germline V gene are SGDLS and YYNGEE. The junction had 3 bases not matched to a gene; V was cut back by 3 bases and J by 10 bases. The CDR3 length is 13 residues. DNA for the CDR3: TGTGCCAGCAGCGAATGGACAGGGTCACCCCTCCACTTT. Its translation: CASSEWTGSPLHF. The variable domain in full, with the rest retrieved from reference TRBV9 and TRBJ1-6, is DSGVTQTPKHLITATGQRVTLRCSPRSGDLSVYWYQQSLDQGLQFLIQYYNGEERAKGNILERFSAQQFPDLHSELNLSSLELGDSALYFCASSEWTGSPLHFGNGTRLTVT.

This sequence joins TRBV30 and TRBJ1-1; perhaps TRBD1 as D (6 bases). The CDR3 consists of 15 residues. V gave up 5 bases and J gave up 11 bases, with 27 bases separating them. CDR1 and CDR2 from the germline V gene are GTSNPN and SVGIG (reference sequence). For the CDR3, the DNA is TGTGCCTGGGGCCGGGGGCACGAATCAAAATTGGGCGCTTTCTTT. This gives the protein CAWGRGHESKLGAFF.

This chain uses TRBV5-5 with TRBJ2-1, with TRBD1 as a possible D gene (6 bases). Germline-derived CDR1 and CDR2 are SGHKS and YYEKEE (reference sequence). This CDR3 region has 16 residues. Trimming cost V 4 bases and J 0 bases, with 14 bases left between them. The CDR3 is CASSMSGHSSYNEQFF. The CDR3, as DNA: TGTGCCAGCAGCATGTCGGGACATAGCTCCTACAATGAGCAGTTCTTC.

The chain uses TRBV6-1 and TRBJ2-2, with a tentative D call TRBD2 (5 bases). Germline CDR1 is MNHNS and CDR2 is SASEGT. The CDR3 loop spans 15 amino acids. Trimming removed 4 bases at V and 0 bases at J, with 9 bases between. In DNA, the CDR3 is TGTGCCAGCAGTGGACTAAGTGCGAACACCGGGGAGCTGTTTTTT. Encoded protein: CASSGLSANTGELFF.

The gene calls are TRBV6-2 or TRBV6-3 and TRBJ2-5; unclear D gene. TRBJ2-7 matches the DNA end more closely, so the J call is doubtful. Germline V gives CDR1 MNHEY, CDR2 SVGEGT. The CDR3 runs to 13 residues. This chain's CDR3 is CASSLVRTYEQYF. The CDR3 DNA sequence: TGTGCCAGCTCCCTAGTCAGGACCTACGAGCAGTACTTC.

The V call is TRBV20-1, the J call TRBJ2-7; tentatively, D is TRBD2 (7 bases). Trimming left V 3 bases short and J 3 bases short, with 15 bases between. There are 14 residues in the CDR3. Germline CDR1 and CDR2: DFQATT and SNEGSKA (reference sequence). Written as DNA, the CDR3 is TGCAGTGCTAGCGGGGGGCAGAAAAGCTACGAGCAGTACTTC. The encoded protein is CSASGGQKSYEQYF.